The source of this T cell receptor beta chain is a study of CXCR3 chemokines and chemotherapy response in bladder cancer (dated by TCRdb to between 2022 and 2023). In terms of the full investigation: The study set out to examine whether the activity of the CXCR3 chemokine system within tumors predicted response to chemotherapy in human bladder cancer.

The method behind the library was PCR. These reads were obtained on an Illumina HiSeq 2500. The public reads were quality trimmed at Q25 with fastp and then assembled into clones with MiXCR by TCRdb, keeping productive beta chains. All rows with the same CDR3 protein become a single entry with the most common DNA and genes. Counted in this sample were about 3,500 distinct CDR3 sequences; roughly a quarter of them appeared once. The biggest ten clones account for about an eighth of the sample. This clonotype is large (0.1 to 1%). Its antigen has not been determined. The input lacks base qualities; no much larger clone sits a single base away. The sequence was obtained from a human donor with bladder cancer that did not respond to neoadjuvant chemotherapy. This material was obtained from a patient whose treatment included neoadjuvant chemotherapy.

The encoded CDR3 is CASSSPLQGSGANVLTF. The base sequence is TGTGCCAGCAGTTCGCCCCTACAGGGATCTGGGGCCAACGTCCTGACTTTC. Recombination linked TRBV6-6 to TRBJ2-6, and the D gene may be TRBD1, 6 bases matching. Reading the germline V gene (reference sequence) gives CDR1 MNHNY and CDR2 SVGAGI. A distance of 14 bases separates the germline ends of V and J, which lose 4 bases and 1 base respectively. The CDR3 measures 17 amino acids from cysteine to phenylalanine. Solely the CDR3 DNA is kept, with 51 bases framed from the first base.